The clone carrying this T cell receptor beta chain is medium-sized by share. Its antigen is not known. These data come from a study of lung T cells in sarcoidosis with Löfgren's syndrome. The CDR3 has 12 amino acids. V was trimmed by 0 bases and J by 4 bases, leaving 2 bases between them. Per the germline V gene, CDR1 is SGHTA and CDR2 is FQGNSA. TCRdb re-called the reads with MiXCR, one entry per CDR3 protein. Of more than 2,000 distinct CDR3 sequences listed, around 20% are singletons. Study-wide results and caveats: Shared TRAV12-1 and TRBV2 CDR3 motifs were reported across several patients. Löfgren's syndrome patients reportedly showed greatest TRAV12-1 and TRBV2 expansion versus controls. In alpha-beta pairs, TRAV12-1 favored TRBV2, and their CDR3s were homologous.

The receptor was derived from a human donor with sarcoidosis (Löfgren's syndrome or another form), or a control subject (not recorded which). Sequencing input: CD4+ T cells from bronchoalveolar lavage. The V gene is TRBV7-2, the J gene TRBJ2-3; D is unresolved. CDR3 nucleotide sequence: TGTGCCAGCAGCTTAGCAGCAGATACGCAGTATTTT. This codes for CASSLAADTQYF. The whole variable domain, remainder taken from reference TRBV7-2 and TRBJ2-3, is GAGVSQSPSNKVTEKGKDVELRCDPISGHTALYWYRQSLGQGLEFLIYFQGNSAPDKSGLPSDRFSAERTGGSVSTLTIQRTQQEDSAVYLCASSLAADTQYFGPGTRLTVL.